The clone carrying this TCR beta chain is a singleton in its sample. This specimen belongs to a study of OX40 agonist ivuxolimab in advanced cancers. Across the study: Six ivuxolimab dose levels, 0.01 to 10 mg/kg, were given intravenously every 2 weeks. The dose-escalation cohort had hepatocellular carcinoma, melanoma, renal cell or head and neck cancer. Treatment received earlier with anti-PD-1, anti-PD-L1 or anti-CTLA-4 agents was allowed, and approximately 40% had some.

Clones were read by immunoSEQ multiplex PCR, and TCRdb kept only the in-frame ones, dropping some. The data hold about 99,000 clones, with around nine tenths observed a single time. The CDR3 is 19 residues long. With 2 bases removed from V and 0 bases from J, the gap between germline ends came to 20 bases. The germline V gene encodes CDR1 LNHDA and CDR2 SQIVND (reference sequence). The receptor was isolated from an adult with an advanced solid tumor such as melanoma, head and neck, liver or kidney cancer. The starting material was CD4+ or CD8+ T cells sorted from blood, obtained in a trial of the OX40 agonist ivuxolimab. This chain connects TRBV19 to TRBJ1-5; the D gene is possibly TRBD1 (6 bases). CDR3 amino acids: CASSISGTKTGRSNQPQHF. The CDR3 DNA sequence: TGTGCCAGTAGTATAAGTGGGACAAAGACAGGCCGTAGCAATCAGCCCCAGCATTTT.